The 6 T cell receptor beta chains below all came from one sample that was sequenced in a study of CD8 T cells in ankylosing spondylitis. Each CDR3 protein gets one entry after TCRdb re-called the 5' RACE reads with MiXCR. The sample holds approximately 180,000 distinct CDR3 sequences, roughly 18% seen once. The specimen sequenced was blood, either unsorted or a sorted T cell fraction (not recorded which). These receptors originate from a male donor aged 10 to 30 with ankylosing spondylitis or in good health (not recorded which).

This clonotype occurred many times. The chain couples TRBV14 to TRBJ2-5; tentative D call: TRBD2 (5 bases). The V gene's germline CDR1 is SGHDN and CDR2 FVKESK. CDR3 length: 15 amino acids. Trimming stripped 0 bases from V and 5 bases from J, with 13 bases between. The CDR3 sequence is CASSQELIAGETQYF. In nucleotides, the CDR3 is TGTGCCAGCAGCCAAGAGTTGATCGCGGGCGAGACCCAGTACTTC.

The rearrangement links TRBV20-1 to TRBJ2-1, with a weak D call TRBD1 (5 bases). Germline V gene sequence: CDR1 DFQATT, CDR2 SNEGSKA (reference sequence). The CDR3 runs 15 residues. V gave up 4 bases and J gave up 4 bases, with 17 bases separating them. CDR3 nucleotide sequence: TGCAGTGCTAACCCCAGGGAATCGGCGTACAATGAGCAGTTCTTC. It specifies CSANPRESAYNEQFF.

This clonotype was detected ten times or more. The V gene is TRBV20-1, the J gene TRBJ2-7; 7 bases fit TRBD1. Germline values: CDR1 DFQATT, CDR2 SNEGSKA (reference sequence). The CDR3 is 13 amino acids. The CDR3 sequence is CSPNRGESYEQYF. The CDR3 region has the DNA TGCAGCCCTAACAGGGGAGAGTCCTACGAGCAGTACTTC.

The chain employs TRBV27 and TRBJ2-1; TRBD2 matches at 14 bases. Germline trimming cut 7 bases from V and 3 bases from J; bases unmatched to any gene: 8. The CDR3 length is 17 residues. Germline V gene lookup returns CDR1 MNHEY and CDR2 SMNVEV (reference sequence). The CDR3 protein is CASMGTSGSGGYNEQFF. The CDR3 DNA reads TGTGCCAGCATGGGGACTAGCGGGAGTGGAGGCTACAATGAGCAGTTCTTC.

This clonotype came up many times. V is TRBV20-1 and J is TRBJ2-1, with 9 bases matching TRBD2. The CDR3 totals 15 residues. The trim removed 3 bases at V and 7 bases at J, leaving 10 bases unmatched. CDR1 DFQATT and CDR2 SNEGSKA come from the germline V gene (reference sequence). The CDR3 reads CSASMLAGWGNEQFF. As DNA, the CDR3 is TGCAGTGCTAGTATGCTAGCGGGATGGGGGAATGAGCAGTTCTTC.

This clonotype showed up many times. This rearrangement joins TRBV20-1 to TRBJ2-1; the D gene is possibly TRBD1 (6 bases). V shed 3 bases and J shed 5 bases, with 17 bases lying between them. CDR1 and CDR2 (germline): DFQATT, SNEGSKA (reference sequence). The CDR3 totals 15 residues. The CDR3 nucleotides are TGCAGTGCTAGCAGATACGGGACACCCAACAATGAGCAGTTCTTC. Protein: CSASRYGTPNNEQFF.